Listed here are 11 T cell receptor beta chains from one sample, sequenced in a study of cytomegalovirus exposure and HLA in healthy donors. Both 60 Vbeta primers and 13 Jbeta primers went into the PCR. Assay: immunoSEQ multiplex PCR; the TCRdb copy retains only in-frame clones and omits some. The sample gives more than 150,000 clones, approximately 80% of which show up once; about 1.4% is in the top ten. The sequencing input was PBMCs. These receptors all come from a girl aged 5-17 years in good health and CMV-seropositive.

J is TRBJ2-7 and V is TRBV4-3; D may be TRBD1 (6 bases). The CDR3 sequence is 15 residues long. Deletions cut 5 bases from V and 4 bases from J, with 18 bases between. The germline V gene has CDR1 LGHNA and CDR2 YSLEER. DNA for the CDR3: TGCGCCAGCAGCAAACAGGGCAGCTTCGGGTACGAGCAGTACTTC. As protein: CASSKQGSFGYEQYF.

This clone was seen a few times. The chain employs TRBV6-1 and TRBJ2-2; TRBD2 agrees at 14 bases. V was pared by 4 bases and J by 6 bases, with 1 base of the junction left unmatched. Germline V gene data show CDR1 as MNHNS and CDR2 as SASEGT. This CDR3 comprises 15 residues. The CDR3 DNA is TGTGCCAGCAGTGGACTAGCGGGAGGGCCCGGGGAGCTGTTTTTT. Translation: CASSGLAGGPGELFF.

A single count supports this clone. The V call is TRBV29-1, the J call TRBJ2-1, with 7 bases aligning to TRBD2. Germline loops: CDR1 SQVTM, CDR2 ANQGSEA. V lost 2 bases, J lost 0 bases, and 10 bases stayed unmatched. The CDR3 has 17 residues. The CDR3 here is CSVEWLAAFSSYNEQFF. CDR3 coding DNA: TGCAGCGTTGAATGGCTAGCGGCCTTTAGCTCCTACAATGAGCAGTTCTTC.

J is TRBJ1-1 and V is TRBV30, with D uncertain. Germline loops: CDR1 GTSNPN, CDR2 SVGIG (reference sequence). Deletions cut 5 bases from V and 1 base from J, with 11 bases between. The CDR3 runs to 13 residues. CDR3 loop: CAWQLAANTEAFF. In nucleotides, the CDR3 is TGTGCCTGGCAGCTAGCAGCGAACACTGAAGCTTTCTTT.

V gene TRBV27 combines with J gene TRBJ1-2; D possibly corresponds to TRBD1 (5 bases). V was cut by 3 bases and J by 2 bases, with 10 bases left in between. CDR1 and CDR2 from the germline V gene are MNHEY and SMNVEV (reference sequence). CDR3 length: 14 amino acids. The chain's CDR3 is CASSFAGANYGYTF. In nucleotides, the CDR3 is TGTGCCAGCAGTTTCGCTGGGGCGAACTATGGCTACACCTTC.

This clone has a handful of counts. The chain is built from TRBV2 and TRBJ1-1; D possibly corresponds to TRBD1 (6 bases). This CDR3 is built from 13 residues. CDR1 is SNHLY, CDR2 FYNNEI, per germline. V shed 11 bases and J shed 0 bases, with 13 bases lying between them. The DNA of the CDR3 is TGTGCCGGAGGACGGACAGTGAACACTGAAGCTTTCTTT. Its protein product is CAGGRTVNTEAFF.

This clone was detected once. The chain uses TRBV7-3 and TRBJ2-1, with a tentative D call TRBD2 (6 bases). Germline V gene lookup returns CDR1 SGHTA and CDR2 FQGTGA. V was trimmed by 4 bases and J by 2 bases, leaving 12 bases between them. This CDR3 has 15 residues. The CDR3 bases are TGTGCCAGCAGCTCCCCGGGACTCCCCTACAATGAGCAGTTCTTC. Its translation is CASSSPGLPYNEQFF.

This clone was recorded only once. The CDR3 DNA follows: TGTGCCAGTAGTCCACAGGGGGCGCCTGGCTACACCTTC. It yields the protein CASSPQGAPGYTF. The chain recombines TRBV19 with TRBJ1-2; 9 bases line up with TRBD1. Germline assignment: CDR1 LNHDA and CDR2 SQIVND (reference sequence). The CDR3 sequence is 13 residues long. V lost 5 bases to trimming and J lost 7 bases; unmatched junction nucleotides: 5.

The chain has TRBV5-1 and TRBJ2-1; 7 bases are a match to TRBD2. CDR1 and CDR2 (germline): SGHRS, YFSETQ. This CDR3 is 16 amino acids long. The J segment lost 8 bases and the V segment lost 4 bases, leaving 15 bases of the junction unmatched. The CDR3 nucleotides read TGCGCCAGCAGCGCACTAGCGACAATCCGAAGGGATGAGCAGTTCTTC. Amino acids: CASSALATIRRDEQFF.

J is TRBJ2-7 and V is TRBV29-1; 7 bases align to TRBD2. V shed 2 bases, J shed 4 bases, and the junction held 5 bases outside the gene matches. This CDR3 region has 13 residues. Germline CDR1 reads SQVTM; CDR2 reads ANQGSEA. CDR3 DNA: TGCAGCGTTGAAAGGGGAGGGGAGTACGAGCAGTACTTC. Protein sequence: CSVERGGEYEQYF.

This clone has a handful of counts. The gene calls are TRBV25-1 and TRBJ1-1, with a possible D match to TRBD1 (5 bases). The germline gives CDR1 MGHDK, CDR2 SYGVNS. The ends were cut back, 5 bases at V and 1 base at J, with 14 bases in the middle. The CDR3 runs 15 residues. CDR3 amino acids: CASSIRGGPNTEAFF. CDR3 in DNA: TGTGCCAGCAGTATAAGGGGAGGCCCGAACACTGAAGCTTTCTTT.